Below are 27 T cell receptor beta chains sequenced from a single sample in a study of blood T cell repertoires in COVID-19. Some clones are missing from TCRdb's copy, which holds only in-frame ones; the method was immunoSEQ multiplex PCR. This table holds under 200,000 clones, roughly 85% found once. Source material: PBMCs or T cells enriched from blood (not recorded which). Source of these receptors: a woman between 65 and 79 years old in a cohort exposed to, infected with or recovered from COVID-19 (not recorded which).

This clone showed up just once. CDR3 in DNA: TGTGCCAGTAACCCCCTAGTGGGGGGGCCGAACACTGAAGCTTTCTTT. This gives the protein CASNPLVGGPNTEAFF. This chain uses TRBV19 with TRBJ1-1, with D possibly matching TRBD1 (6 bases). Germline loops: CDR1 LNHDA, CDR2 SQIVND (reference sequence). The V end was cut by 7 bases, the J end by 1 base, with 19 bases between. This CDR3 spans 16 amino acids.

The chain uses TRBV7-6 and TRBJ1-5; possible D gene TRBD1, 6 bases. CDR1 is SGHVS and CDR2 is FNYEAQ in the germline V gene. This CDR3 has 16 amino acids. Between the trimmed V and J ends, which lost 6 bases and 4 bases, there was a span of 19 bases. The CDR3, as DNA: TGTGCCAGCAGTCCTCTATCAGGGGTGGTGAATCAGCCCCAGCATTTT. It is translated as CASSPLSGVVNQPQHF. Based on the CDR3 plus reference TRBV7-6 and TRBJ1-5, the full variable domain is GAGVSQSPRYKVTKRGQDVALRCDPISGHVSLYWYRQALGQGPEFLTYFNYEAQQDKSGLPNDRFSAERPEGSISTLTIQRTEQRDSAMYRCASSPLSGVVNQPQHFGDGTRLSIL.

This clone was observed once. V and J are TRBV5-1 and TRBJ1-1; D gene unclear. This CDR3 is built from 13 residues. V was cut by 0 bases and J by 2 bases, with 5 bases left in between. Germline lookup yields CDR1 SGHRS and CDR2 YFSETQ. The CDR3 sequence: CASSLGTNTEAFF. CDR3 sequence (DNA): TGCGCCAGCAGCTTGGGGACTAACACTGAAGCTTTCTTT.

CDR3 nucleotide sequence: TGTGCCAGCAGCTCTCCGGGACAGAATTTCGCAGATACGCAGTATTTT. Translated, it gives CASSSPGQNFADTQYF. This chain joins TRBV7-9 and TRBJ2-3; 7 bases match TRBD1. V gave up 4 bases and J gave up 4 bases; unmatched junction bases: 11. The CDR3 runs to 16 residues. The V gene's germline CDR1 is SEHNR and CDR2 FQNEAQ (reference sequence).

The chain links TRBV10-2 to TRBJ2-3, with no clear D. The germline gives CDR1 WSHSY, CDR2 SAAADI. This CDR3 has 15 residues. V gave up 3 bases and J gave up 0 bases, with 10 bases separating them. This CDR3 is CASSELPSSTDTQYF. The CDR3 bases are TGCGCCAGCAGTGAACTCCCATCAAGCACAGATACGCAGTATTTT.

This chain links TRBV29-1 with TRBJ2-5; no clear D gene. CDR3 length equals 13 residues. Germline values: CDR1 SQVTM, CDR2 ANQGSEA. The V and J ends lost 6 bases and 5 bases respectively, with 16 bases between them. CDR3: CSVYSQYGETQYF. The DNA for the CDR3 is TGCAGCGTGTACAGTCAATATGGGGAGACCCAGTACTTC.

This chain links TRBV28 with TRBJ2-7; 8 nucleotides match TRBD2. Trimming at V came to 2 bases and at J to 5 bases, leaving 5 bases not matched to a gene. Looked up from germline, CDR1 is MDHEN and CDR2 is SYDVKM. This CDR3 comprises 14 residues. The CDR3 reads CASSLAGLVHEQYF. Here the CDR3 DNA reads TGTGCCAGCAGTTTAGCGGGACTAGTCCACGAGCAGTACTTC. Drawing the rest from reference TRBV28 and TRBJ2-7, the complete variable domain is DVKVTQSSRYLVKRTGEKVFLECVQDMDHENMFWYRQDPGLGLRLIYFSYDVKMKEKGDIPEGYSVSREKKERFSLILESASTNQTSMYLCASSLAGLVHEQYFGPGTRLTVT.

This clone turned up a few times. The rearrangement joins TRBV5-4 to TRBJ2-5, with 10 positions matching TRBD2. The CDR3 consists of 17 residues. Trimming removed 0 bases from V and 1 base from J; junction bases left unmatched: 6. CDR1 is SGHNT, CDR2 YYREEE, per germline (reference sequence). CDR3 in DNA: TGTGCCAGCAGCTTGGGGAGGACTAGCGGAGCCCAAGAGACCCAGTACTTC. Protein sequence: CASSLGRTSGAQETQYF.

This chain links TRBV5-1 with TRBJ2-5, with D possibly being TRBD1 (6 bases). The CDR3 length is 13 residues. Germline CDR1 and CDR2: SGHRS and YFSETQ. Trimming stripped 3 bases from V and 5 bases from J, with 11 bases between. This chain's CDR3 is CASSSGGQETQYF. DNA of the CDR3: TGCGCCAGCAGCTCCGGAGGACAGGAGACCCAGTACTTC. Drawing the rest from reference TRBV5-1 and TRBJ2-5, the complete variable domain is KAGVTQTPRYLIKTRGQQVTLSCSPISGHRSVSWYQQTPGQGLQFLFEYFSETQRNKGNFPGRFSGRQFSNSRSEMNVSTLELGDSALYLCASSSGGQETQYFGPGTRLLVL.

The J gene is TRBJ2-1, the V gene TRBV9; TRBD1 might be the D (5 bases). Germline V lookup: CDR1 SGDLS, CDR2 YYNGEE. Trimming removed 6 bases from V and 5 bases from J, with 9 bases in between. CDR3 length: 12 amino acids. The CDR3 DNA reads TGTGCCAGCAAGGGGCCGAACAATGAGCAGTTCTTC. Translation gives CASKGPNNEQFF.

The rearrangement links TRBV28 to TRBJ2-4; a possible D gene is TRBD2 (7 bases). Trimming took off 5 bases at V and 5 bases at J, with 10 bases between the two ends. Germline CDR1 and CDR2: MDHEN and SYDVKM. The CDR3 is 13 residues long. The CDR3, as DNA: TGTGCCAGCAGTAAGGGGGGGGAAAACATTCAGTACTTC. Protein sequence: CASSKGGENIQYF.

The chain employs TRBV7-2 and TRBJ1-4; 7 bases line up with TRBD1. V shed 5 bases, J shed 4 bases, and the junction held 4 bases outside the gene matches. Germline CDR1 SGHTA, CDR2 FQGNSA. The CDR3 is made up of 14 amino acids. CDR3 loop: CASSQTGFNEKLFF. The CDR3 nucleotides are TGTGCCAGCAGCCAGACAGGGTTTAATGAAAAACTGTTTTTT.

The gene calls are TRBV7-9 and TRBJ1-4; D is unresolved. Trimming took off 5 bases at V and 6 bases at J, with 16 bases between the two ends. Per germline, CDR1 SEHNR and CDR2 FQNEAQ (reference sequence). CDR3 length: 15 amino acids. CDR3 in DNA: TGTGCCAGCAGCCCGTATCGGGTTACCCATGAAAAACTGTTTTTT. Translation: CASSPYRVTHEKLFF.

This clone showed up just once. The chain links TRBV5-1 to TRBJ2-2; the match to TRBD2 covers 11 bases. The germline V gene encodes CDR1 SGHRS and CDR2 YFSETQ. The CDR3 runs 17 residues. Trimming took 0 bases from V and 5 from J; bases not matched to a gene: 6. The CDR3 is CASSLATSGSLTGELFF. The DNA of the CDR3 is TGCGCCAGCAGCTTGGCAACTAGCGGGAGTTTAACCGGGGAGCTGTTTTTT.

The CDR3 bases are TGTGCCAGCCACTTCGGGTCTGGGGCCAACGTCCTGACTTTC. This sequence encodes CASHFGSGANVLTF. The V call is TRBV2, the J call TRBJ2-6; D unclear. Trimming took 8 bases from V and 1 from J, leaving 9 bases between them. CDR1 is SNHLY, CDR2 FYNNEI, per germline. This CDR3 spans 14 amino acids.

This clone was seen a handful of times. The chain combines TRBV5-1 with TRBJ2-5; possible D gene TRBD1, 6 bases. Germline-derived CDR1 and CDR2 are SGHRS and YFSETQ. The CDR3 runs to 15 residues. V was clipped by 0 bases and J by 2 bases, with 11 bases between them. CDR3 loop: CASSLVPTGQETQYF. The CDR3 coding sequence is TGCGCCAGCAGCTTGGTACCCACAGGGCAAGAGACCCAGTACTTC.

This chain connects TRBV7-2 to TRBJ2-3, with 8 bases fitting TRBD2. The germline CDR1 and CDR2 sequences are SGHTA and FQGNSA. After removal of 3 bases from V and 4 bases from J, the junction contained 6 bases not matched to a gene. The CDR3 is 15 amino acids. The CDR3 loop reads CASSLLAGGADTQYF. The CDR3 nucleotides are TGTGCCAGCAGCTTGCTAGCGGGTGGGGCAGATACGCAGTATTTT.

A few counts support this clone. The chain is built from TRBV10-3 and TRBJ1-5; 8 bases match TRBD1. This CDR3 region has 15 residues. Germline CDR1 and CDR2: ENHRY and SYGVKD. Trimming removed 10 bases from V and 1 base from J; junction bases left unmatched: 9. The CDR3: CATTDRVGSNQPQHF. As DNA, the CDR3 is TGTGCCACCACGGACAGGGTAGGCAGCAATCAGCCCCAGCATTTT.

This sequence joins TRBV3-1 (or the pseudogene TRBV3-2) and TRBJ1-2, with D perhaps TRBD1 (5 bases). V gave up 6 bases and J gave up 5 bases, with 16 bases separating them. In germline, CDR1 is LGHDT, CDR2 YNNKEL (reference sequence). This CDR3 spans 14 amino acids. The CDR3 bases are TGTGCCAGCAGTCCCCTCGGGGGAGGGTATGGCTACACCTTC. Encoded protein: CASSPLGGGYGYTF.

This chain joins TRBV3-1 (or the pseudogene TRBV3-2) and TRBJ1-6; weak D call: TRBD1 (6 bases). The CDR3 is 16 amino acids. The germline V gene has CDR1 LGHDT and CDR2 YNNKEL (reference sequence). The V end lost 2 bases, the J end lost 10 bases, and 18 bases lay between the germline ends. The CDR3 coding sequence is TGTGCCAGCAGCCAACTGGGGGCCGGAGATTGGTCACCCCTCCACTTT. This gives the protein CASSQLGAGDWSPLHF.

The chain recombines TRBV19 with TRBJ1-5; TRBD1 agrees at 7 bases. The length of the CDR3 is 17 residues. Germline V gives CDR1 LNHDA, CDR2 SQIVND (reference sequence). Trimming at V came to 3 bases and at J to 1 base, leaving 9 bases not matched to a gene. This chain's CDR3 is CASSIGQVVGSNQPQHF. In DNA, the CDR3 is TGTGCCAGTAGTATCGGACAGGTTGTAGGAAGCAATCAGCCCCAGCATTTT.

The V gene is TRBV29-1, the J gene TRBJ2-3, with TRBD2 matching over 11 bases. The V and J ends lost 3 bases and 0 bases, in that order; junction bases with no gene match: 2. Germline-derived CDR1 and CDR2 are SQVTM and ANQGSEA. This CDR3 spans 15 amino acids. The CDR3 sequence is CSVDWTSGSTDTQYF. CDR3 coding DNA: TGCAGCGTTGATTGGACTAGCGGGAGCACAGATACGCAGTATTTT.

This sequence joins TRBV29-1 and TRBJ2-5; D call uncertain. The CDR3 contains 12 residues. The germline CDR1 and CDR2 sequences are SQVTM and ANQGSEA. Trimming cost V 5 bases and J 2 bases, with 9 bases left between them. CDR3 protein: CSVSRVQETQYF. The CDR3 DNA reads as TGCAGCGTTAGTCGGGTTCAAGAGACCCAGTACTTC.

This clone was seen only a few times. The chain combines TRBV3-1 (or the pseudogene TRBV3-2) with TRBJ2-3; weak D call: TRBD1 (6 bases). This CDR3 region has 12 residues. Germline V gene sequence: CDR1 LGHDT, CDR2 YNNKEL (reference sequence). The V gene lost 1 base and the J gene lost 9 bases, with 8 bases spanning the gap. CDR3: CASSQGTGTQYF. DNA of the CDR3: TGTGCCAGCAGCCAAGGAACAGGGACGCAGTATTTT.

The CDR3 nucleotides read TGTGCCAGCACGCCGAGCAACTCTGGAAACACCATATATTTT. It codes for CASTPSNSGNTIYF. The V and J genes are TRBV6-5 and TRBJ1-3; no firm D call. V was shortened by 7 bases and J by 0 bases, with 10 bases between the two germline ends. This CDR3 is 14 amino acids long. The germline gives CDR1 MNHEY, CDR2 SVGAGI.

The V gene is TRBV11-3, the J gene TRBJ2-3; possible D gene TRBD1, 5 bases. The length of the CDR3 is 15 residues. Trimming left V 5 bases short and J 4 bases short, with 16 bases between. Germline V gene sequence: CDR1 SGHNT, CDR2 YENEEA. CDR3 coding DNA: TGTGCCAGCAGCCCGCGAGGCAGGGAAGCAGATACGCAGTATTTT. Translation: CASSPRGREADTQYF.

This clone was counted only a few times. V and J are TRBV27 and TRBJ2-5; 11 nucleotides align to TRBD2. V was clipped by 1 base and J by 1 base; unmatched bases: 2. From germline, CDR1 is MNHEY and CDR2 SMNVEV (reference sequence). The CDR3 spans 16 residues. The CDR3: CASSLLGTSGQETQYF. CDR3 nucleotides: TGTGCCAGCAGTTTATTAGGGACTAGCGGCCAAGAGACCCAGTACTTC.